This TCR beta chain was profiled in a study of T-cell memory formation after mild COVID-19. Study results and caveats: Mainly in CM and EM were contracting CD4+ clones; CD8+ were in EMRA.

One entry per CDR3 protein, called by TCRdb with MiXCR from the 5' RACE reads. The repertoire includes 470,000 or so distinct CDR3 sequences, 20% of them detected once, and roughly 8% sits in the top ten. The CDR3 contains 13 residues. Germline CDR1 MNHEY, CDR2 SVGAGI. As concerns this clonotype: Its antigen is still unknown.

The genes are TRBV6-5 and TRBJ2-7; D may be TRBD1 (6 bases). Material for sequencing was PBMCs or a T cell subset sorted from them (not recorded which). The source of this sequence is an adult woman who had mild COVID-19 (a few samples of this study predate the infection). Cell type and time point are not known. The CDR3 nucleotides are TGTCCCGAACGGCCGGACAGTAGTTACGAGCAGTACTTC. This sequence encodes CPERPDSSYEQYF.